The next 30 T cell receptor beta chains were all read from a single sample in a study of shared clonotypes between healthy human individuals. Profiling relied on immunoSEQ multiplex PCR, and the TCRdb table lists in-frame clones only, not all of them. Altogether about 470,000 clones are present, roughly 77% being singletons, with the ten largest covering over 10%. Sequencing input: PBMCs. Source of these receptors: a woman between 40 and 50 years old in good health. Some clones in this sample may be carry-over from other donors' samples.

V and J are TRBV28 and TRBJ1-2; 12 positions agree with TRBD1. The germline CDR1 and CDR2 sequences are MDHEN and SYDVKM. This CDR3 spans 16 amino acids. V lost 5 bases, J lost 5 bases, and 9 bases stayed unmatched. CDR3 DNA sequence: TGTGCCAGCAGTAGGACCGGGACAGGGGGCCTTTATGGCTACACCTTC. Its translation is CASSRTGTGGLYGYTF.

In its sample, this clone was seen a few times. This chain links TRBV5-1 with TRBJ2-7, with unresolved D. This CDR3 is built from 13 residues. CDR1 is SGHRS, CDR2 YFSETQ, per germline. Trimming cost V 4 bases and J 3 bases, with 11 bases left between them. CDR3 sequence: CASSENFNYEQYF. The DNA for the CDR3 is TGCGCCAGCAGCGAGAACTTCAACTACGAGCAGTACTTC.

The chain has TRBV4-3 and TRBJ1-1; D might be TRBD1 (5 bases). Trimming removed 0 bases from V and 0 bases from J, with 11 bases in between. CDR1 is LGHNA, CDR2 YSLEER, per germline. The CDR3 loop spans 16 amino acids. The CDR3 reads CASSQDWDGMNTEAFF. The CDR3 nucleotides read TGCGCCAGCAGCCAAGATTGGGACGGCATGAACACTGAAGCTTTCTTT.

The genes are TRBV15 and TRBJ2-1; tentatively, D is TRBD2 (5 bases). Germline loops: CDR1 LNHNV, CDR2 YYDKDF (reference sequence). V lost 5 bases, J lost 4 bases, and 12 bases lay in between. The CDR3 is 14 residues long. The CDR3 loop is CATSPRDFYNEQFF. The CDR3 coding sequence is TGTGCCACCAGCCCCCGGGATTTTTACAATGAGCAGTTCTTC.

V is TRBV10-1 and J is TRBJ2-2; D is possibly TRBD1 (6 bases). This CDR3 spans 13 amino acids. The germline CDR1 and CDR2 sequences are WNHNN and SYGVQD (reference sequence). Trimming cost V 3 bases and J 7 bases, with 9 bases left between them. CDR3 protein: CASSEQGFGELFF. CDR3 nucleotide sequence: TGCGCCAGCAGTGAACAGGGTTTCGGGGAGCTGTTTTTT.

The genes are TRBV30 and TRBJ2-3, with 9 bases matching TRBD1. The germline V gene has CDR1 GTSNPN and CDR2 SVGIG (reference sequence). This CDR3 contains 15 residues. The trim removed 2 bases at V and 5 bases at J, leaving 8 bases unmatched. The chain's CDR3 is CAWSWGQGLGDTQYF. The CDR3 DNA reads TGTGCCTGGAGTTGGGGACAGGGTTTGGGAGATACGCAGTATTTT.

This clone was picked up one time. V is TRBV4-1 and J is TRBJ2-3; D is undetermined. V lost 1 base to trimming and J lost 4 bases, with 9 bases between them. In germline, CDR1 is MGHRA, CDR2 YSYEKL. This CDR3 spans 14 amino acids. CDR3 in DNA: TGCGCCAGCAGCCAAGTAAGGGTCCCAGATACGCAGTATTTT. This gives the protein CASSQVRVPDTQYF.

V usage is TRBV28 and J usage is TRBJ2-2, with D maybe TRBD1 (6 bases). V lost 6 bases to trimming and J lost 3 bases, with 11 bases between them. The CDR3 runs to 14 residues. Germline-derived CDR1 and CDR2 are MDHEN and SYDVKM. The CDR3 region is CASSKDRYTGELFF. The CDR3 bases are TGTGCCAGCAGCAAGGACAGATACACCGGGGAGCTGTTTTTT.

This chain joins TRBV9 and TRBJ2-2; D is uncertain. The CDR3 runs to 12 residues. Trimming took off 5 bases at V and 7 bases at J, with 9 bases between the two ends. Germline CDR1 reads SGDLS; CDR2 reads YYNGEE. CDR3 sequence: CASSRDFGELFF. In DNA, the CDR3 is TGTGCCAGCAGTAGAGACTTCGGGGAGCTGTTTTTT.

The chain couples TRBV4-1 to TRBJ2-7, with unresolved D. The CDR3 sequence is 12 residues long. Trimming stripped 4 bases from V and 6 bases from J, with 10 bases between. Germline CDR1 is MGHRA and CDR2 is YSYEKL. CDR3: CASSPPAGEQYF. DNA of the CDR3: TGCGCCAGCAGCCCTCCTGCCGGCGAGCAGTACTTC.

The CDR3 spells CASSSRPGSGDGHNGEQFF. The CDR3 DNA sequence: TGTGCCAGCAGCTCGCGGCCCGGCTCAGGAGACGGCCACAACGGTGAGCAGTTCTTC. This chain connects TRBV7-9 to TRBJ2-1; no clear D. V was pared by 4 bases and J by 9 bases, with 31 bases between. The CDR3 contains 19 residues. Germline assignment: CDR1 SEHNR and CDR2 FQNEAQ (reference sequence).

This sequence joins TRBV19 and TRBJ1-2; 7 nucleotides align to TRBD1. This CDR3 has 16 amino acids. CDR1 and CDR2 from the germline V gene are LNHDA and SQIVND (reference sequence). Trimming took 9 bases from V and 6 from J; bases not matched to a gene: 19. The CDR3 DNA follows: TGTGCCAGCCACCGGGACAGACCTACTTACGCCCATGGCTACACCTTC. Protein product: CASHRDRPTYAHGYTF. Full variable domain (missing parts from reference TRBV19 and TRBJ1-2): DGGITQSPKYLFRKEGQNVTLSCEQNLNHDAMYWYRQDPGQGLRLIYYSQIVNDFQKGDIAEGYSVSREKKESFPLTVTSAQKNPTAFYLCASHRDRPTYAHGYTFGSGTRLTVV.

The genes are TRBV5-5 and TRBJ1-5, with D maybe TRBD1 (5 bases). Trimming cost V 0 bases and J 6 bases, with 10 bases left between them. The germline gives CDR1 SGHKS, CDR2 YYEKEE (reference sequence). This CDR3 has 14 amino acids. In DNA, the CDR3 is TGTGCCAGCAGCTTGGCTGGGGGTAGTCAGCCCCAGCATTTT. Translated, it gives CASSLAGGSQPQHF.

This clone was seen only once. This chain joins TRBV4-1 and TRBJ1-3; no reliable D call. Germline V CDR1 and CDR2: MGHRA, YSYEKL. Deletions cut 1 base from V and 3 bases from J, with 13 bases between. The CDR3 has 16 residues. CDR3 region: CASSQASLPLGNTIYF. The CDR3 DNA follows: TGCGCCAGCAGCCAAGCAAGTCTCCCGCTTGGAAACACCATATATTTT.

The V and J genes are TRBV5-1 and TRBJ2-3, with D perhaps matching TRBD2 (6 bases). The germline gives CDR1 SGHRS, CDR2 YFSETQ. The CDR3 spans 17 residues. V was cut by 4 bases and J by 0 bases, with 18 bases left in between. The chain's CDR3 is CASSLVGIGTSTDTQYF. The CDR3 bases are TGCGCCAGCAGCCTCGTGGGCATCGGGACTAGCACAGATACGCAGTATTTT.

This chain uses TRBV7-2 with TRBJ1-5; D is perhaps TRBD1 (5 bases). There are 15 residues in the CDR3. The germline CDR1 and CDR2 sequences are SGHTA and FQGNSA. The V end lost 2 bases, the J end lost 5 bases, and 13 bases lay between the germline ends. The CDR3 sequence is CASSLSSGVDQPQHF. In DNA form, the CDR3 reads TGTGCCAGCAGCTTATCTTCGGGGGTCGATCAGCCCCAGCATTTT.

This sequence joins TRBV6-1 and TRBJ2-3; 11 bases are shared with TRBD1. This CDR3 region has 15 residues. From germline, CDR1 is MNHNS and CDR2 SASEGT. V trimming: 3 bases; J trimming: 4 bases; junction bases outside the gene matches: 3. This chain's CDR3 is CASSDPGQGADTQYF. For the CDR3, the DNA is TGTGCCAGCAGTGATCCGGGACAGGGGGCAGATACGCAGTATTTT.

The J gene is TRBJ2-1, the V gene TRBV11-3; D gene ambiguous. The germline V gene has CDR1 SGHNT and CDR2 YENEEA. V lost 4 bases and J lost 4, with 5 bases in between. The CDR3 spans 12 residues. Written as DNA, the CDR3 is TGTGCCAGCAGCTCAAAGTACAATGAGCAGTTCTTC. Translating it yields CASSSKYNEQFF.

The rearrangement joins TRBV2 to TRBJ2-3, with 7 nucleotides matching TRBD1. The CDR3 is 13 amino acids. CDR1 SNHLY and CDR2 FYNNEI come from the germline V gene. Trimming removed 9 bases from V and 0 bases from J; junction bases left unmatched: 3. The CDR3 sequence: CARNRGSTDTQYF. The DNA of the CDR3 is TGTGCCAGAAACAGGGGAAGCACAGATACGCAGTATTTT.

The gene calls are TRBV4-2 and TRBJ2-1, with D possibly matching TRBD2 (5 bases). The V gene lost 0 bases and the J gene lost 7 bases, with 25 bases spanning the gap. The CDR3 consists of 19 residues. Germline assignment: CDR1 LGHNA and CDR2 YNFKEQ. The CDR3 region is CASSQDRSGGLGDENEQFF. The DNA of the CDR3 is TGTGCCAGCAGCCAAGATCGAAGTGGAGGTTTGGGTGATGAGAATGAGCAGTTCTTC.

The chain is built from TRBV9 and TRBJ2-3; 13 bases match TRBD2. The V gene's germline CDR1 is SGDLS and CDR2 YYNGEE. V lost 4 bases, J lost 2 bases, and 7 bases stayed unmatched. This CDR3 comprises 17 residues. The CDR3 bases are TGTGCCAGCAGCCTGAGGACTAGCGGGAGCTCCACAGATACGCAGTATTTT. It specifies CASSLRTSGSSTDTQYF.

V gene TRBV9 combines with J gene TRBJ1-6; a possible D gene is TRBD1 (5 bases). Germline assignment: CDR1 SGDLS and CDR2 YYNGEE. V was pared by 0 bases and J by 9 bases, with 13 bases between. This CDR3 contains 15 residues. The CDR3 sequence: CASSVVADGGSPLHF. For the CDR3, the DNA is TGTGCCAGCAGCGTAGTAGCGGATGGGGGTTCACCCCTCCACTTT.

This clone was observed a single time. CDR3 sequence: CATCRGEMAYEQYF. The CDR3 nucleotides are TGTGCCACCTGCCGGGGTGAGATGGCGTACGAGCAGTACTTC. This chain links TRBV28 with TRBJ2-5, with D possibly being TRBD2 (5 bases). The assigned J gene may be wrong: the sequence end matches TRBJ2-7 better. Germline V gene lookup returns CDR1 MDHEN and CDR2 SYDVKM. The length of the CDR3 is 14 residues.

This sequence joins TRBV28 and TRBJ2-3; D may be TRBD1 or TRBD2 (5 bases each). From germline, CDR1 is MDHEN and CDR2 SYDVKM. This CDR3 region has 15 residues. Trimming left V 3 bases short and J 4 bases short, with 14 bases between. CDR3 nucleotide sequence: TGTGCCAGCAGTTTGGGCACCTCGGGACCAGATACGCAGTATTTT. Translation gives CASSLGTSGPDTQYF.

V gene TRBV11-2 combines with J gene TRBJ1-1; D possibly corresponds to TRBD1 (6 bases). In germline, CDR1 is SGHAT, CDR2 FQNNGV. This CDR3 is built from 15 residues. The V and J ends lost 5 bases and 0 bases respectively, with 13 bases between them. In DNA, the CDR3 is TGTGCCAGCAGCCTGGGGGGGGCCATGAACACTGAAGCTTTCTTT. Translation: CASSLGGAMNTEAFF.

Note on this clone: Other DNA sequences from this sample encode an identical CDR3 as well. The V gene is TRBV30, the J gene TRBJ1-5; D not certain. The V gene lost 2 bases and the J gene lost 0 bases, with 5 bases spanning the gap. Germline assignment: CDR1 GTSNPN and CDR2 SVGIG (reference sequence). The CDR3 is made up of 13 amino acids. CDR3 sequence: CAWSLGSNQPQHF. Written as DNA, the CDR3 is TGTGCCTGGAGTTTAGGTAGCAATCAGCCCCAGCATTTT.

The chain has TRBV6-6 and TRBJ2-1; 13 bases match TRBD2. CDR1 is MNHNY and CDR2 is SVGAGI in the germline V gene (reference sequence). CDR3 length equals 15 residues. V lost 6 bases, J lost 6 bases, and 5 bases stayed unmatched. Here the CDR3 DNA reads TGTGCCAGCAGGATACTAGCGGGAGGGGGCAATGAGCAGTTCTTC. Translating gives CASRILAGGGNEQFF.

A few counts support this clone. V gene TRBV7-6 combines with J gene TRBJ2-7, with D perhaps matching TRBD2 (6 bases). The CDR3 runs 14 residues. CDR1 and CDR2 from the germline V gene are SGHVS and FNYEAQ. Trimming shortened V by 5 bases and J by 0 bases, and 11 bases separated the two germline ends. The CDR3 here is CASSPGGGSYEQYF. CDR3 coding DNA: TGTGCCAGCAGCCCCGGGGGTGGCTCCTACGAGCAGTACTTC.

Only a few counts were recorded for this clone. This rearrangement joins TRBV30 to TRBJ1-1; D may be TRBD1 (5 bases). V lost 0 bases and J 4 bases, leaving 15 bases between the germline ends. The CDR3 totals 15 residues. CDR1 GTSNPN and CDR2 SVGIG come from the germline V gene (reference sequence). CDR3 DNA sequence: TGTGCCTGGAGTGTACGGGGGAGGTCAGGCACTGAAGCTTTCTTT. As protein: CAWSVRGRSGTEAFF. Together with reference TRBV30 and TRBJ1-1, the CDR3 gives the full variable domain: SQTIHQWPATLVQPVGSPLSLECTVEGTSNPNLYWYRQAAGRGLQLLFYSVGIGQISSEVPQNLSASRPQDRQFILSSKKLLLSDSGFYLCAWSVRGRSGTEAFFGQGTRLTVV.

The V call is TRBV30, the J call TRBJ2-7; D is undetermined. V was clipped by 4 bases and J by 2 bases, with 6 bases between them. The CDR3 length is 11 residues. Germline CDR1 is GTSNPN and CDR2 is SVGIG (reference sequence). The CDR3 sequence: CAWMPPYEQYF. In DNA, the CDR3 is TGTGCCTGGATGCCCCCCTACGAGCAGTACTTC.